This TCR beta chain comes out of a study of blood T cells in healthy people across ages. The study drew donors from healthy Caucasian individuals in Russia aged about 6 to 95. Together with a sample-barcoded 5' primer, a J-beta primer mix was included in a second PCR lasting about 6 to 11 cycles. TCRdb used MiXCR to reprocess the 5' RACE reads, holding one entry per CDR3 protein. The table includes about 800,000 distinct CDR3 sequences, less than 60% detected once. The ends were cut back, 5 bases at V and 8 bases at J, with 21 bases in the middle. The CDR3 consists of 14 residues. CDR1 and CDR2 (germline): DFQATT, SNEGSKA (reference sequence).

Sequenced: blood. This TCR came from an elderly man in good health. The rearrangement joins TRBV20-1 to TRBJ1-2; tentatively, D is TRBD1 (5 bases). CDR3 DNA sequence: TGCAGTGCTTCAATCTTTGGGGGAGGCCGCGGCTACACCTTC. This gives the protein CSASIFGGGRGYTF.